Below, one T cell receptor beta chain is given with its context. Its antigen is undetermined. Recent vaccinations or acute infections were absent in the healthy HIV-negative adult donors. All donors were Caucasian adults living in Nashville, Tennessee. This entry belongs to a study of shared clonotypes between healthy human individuals. On the study more broadly: With ages of 18 to 49, the donors were a couple of women and three men. Study-level findings and limits: The study found about 5% of naive CD4 clonotypes shared across a few donors.

Assay used: immunoSEQ multiplex PCR; TCRdb lists only in-frame clones, some missing. The sample consists of approximately 2.3 million clones, 85% to 95% of them appearing once. CDR1 and CDR2 (germline): SGHDN, FVKESK. With 0 bases clipped from V and 9 bases from J, the junction kept 9 bases outside the gene matches. CDR3 length: 16 residues. This chain connects TRBV14 to TRBJ2-1; 9 nucleotides align to TRBD2. The source of this sequence is a man between 18 and 35 years old in good health. Some clones in this sample may be carry-over from other donors' samples. Sequencing was carried out using naive CD4+ T cells from PBMCs. Subset specified: CD45RA+ positively selected. The CDR3 sequence is CASSQEARAGGFEQFF. In DNA form, the CDR3 reads TGTGCCAGCAGCCAAGAAGCTAGGGCGGGAGGGTTTGAGCAGTTCTTC.